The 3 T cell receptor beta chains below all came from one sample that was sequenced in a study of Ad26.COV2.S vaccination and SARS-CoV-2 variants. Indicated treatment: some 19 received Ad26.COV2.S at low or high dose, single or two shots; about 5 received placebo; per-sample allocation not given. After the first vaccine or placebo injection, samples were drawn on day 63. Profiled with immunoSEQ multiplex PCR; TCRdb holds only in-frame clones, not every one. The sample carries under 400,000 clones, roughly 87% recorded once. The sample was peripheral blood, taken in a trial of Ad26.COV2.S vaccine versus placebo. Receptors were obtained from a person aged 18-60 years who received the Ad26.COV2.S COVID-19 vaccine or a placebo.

The CDR3 here is CASSRPGVSTDTQYF. The DNA of the CDR3 is TGTGCCAGCAGCCGACCAGGGGTCAGCACAGATACGCAGTATTTT. This chain joins TRBV5-4 and TRBJ2-3; weak D call: TRBD1 (6 bases). V was pared by 4 bases and J by 0 bases, with 12 bases between. The V gene's germline CDR1 is SGHNT and CDR2 YYREEE (reference sequence). The CDR3 extends over 15 amino acids.

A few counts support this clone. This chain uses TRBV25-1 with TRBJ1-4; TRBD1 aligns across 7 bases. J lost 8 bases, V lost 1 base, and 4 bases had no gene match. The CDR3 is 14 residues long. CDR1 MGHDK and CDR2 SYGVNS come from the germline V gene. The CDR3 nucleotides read TGTGCCAGCAGTGAATCCCAAGGGGGCGAAAAACTGTTTTTT. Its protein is CASSESQGGEKLFF.

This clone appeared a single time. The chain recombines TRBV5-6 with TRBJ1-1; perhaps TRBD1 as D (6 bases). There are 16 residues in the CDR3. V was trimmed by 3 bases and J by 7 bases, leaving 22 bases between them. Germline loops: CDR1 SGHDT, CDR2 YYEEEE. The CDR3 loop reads CASSWSTGPSWNEAFF. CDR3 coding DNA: TGTGCCAGCAGCTGGTCTACAGGGCCCTCTTGGAATGAAGCTTTCTTT.